The clone carrying this T cell receptor beta chain has a handful of counts. Its antigen is still unknown. The data derive from a study of blood T cells in healthy people across ages. Background on the study: About one barcoded beta molecule per two T cells came from capture by template switching. Study observations and caveats: A greater number of naive CD4+ cells and higher diversity distinguished long-lived donors from aged donors.

Sample-barcoded 5' priming and a J-beta primer mix drove a second PCR of roughly 6 to 12 cycles. Sequencing recovered at least 3 million CDR3-containing paired-end reads from each sample. Via MiXCR, TCRdb re-called the 5' RACE reads, giving one row per CDR3 protein. The sample contains approximately 730,000 distinct CDR3 sequences, around half of which appear only once. Isolated per sample were at least 6 million PBMCs. Sequencing was done on a sample of blood. The clonotype comes from a man aged 80 or over in good health.

CDR3: CASSSAWGRRTYEQYF. The DNA for the CDR3 is TGTGCCAGCAGCTCCGCGTGGGGGAGGCGCACCTACGAGCAGTACTTC. The rearrangement joins TRBV11-2 to TRBJ2-7; tentatively, D is TRBD2 (6 bases). This CDR3 is built from 16 residues. V lost 4 bases to trimming and J lost 2 bases, with 18 bases between them. Germline-derived CDR1 and CDR2 are SGHAT and FQNNGV.